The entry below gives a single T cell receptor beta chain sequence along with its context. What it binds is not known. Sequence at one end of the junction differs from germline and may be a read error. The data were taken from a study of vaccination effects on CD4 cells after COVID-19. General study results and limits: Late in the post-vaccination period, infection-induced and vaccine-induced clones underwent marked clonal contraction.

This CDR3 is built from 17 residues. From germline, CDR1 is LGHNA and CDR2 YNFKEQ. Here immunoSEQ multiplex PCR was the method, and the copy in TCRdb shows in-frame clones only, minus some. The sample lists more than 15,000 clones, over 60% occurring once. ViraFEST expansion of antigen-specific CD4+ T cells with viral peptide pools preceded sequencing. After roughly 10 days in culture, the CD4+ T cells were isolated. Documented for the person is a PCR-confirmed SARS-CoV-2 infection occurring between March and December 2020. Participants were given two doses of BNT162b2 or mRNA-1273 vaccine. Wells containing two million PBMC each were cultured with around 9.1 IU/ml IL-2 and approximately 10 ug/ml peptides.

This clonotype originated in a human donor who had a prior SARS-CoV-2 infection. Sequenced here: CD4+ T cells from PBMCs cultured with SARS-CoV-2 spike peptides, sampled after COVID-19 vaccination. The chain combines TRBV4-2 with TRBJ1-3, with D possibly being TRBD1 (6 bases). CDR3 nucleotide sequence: TGTGACAGCAGCCAAGTTGGAGGGGGTAGCTCTGGAAACACCATATATTTT. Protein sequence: CDSSQVGGGSSGNTIYF.